Below are 8 T cell receptor beta chains sequenced from a single sample in a study of CXCR3-negative and CXCR3-positive naive CD8 T cells. Researchers prepared the TRB cDNA libraries using 5' RACE with UMI labels. TCRdb reanalyzed the 5' RACE reads, giving one entry per CDR3 protein sequence and no DNA. The table lists about 86,000 distinct CDR3 sequences. Overall study findings and caveats: In CXCR3-positive naive cells, the TRB CDR3s were more hydrophobic than in CXCR3-negative naive cells.

These receptors have no identified antigens. Sequenced material: naive CXCR3+ CD8+ T cells from blood. The subset denotes: CD45RO-CCR7+CD27+CD95- naive CD8+ T cells expressing CXCR3 (TNR3+). The receptors originated from a human donor in good health. Some clones in this sample may be carry-over from other donors' samples.

The chain uses TRBV27 and TRBJ2-5; the D call from TCRdb, TRBD1, cannot be confirmed without DNA. Germline lookup yields CDR1 MNHEY and CDR2 SMNVEV (reference sequence). This CDR3 comprises 13 residues. The CDR3 protein is CASSLQGQETQYF.

The V and J genes are TRBV5-6 and TRBJ2-3; TCRdb selects TRBD2, and the lack of DNA leaves this call unchecked. CDR3 size: 17 residues. Germline V CDR1 and CDR2: SGHDT, YYEEEE. Here the CDR3 reads CASLRLAGGFDTDTQYF.

V usage is TRBV13 and J usage is TRBJ2-7; the D call of TRBD1 rests on TCRdb alone, since no DNA is present to check it. CDR3 size: 14 residues. Germline V gives CDR1 PRHDT, CDR2 FYEKMQ (reference sequence). The CDR3 loop reads CASSPLDRGSEQYF.

This sequence joins TRBV12-3 or TRBV12-4 and TRBJ2-1; TCRdb returns TRBD1, unconfirmable since there is no DNA. CDR3 length: 16 amino acids. The CDR3 is CASSLPTAGAHNEQFF.

The rearrangement joins TRBV28 to TRBJ2-1. The CDR3 is 15 residues long. From germline, CDR1 is MDHEN and CDR2 SYDVKM. CDR3 loop: CASSFVLGMRNEQFF.

This chain joins TRBV7-7 and TRBJ2-1; TCRdb's D call of TRBD2 is untestable without DNA. Looked up from germline, CDR1 is SSHAT and CDR2 is FNYEAQ (reference sequence). There are 16 residues in the CDR3. The CDR3 loop reads CASSLEREGSYNEQFF.

J is TRBJ2-7 and V is TRBV20-1; TCRdb's assignment of TRBD1 cannot be checked, as there is no DNA. The germline CDR1 and CDR2 sequences are DFQATT and SNEGSKA (reference sequence). The CDR3 totals 15 residues. Here the CDR3 reads CSDRPRGQPFYEQYF.

The rearrangement links TRBV5-1 to TRBJ2-7; TCRdb outputs TRBD2, but without DNA this stays unchecked. Germline-derived CDR1 and CDR2 are SGHRS and YFSETQ. The CDR3 sequence is 13 residues long. The CDR3 sequence: CASSLRDGDVQYF.